One T cell receptor (beta chain) is described in this entry. Its antigen is still unknown. The germline gives CDR1 SQVTM, CDR2 ANQGSEA. The CDR3 totals 10 residues. Trimming shortened V by 1 base and J by 5 bases, and 2 bases separated the two germline ends. TCRdb re-derived calls from the reads in MiXCR, one entry per CDR3 protein. The sample yields about 130,000 distinct CDR3 sequences, approximately 9.2% seen once. The data were obtained in a study of T cell repertoires in cytomegalovirus infection. Study-wide context: Indications came from public TCR beta signatures; they pointed to CMV infection and to a matching HLA type. Findings and limits, study-wide: What dominated the ex vivo response were HLA-C-restricted CMV-specific TCR beta clonotypes. Carriage of CMV together with the relevant HLA was identifiable through cumulative public TCR beta family frequency.

Input material: PBMCs. The chain has TRBV29-1 and TRBJ2-5; the D is unclear. This receptor was obtained from a human donor in good health (CMV status not recorded). Some clones in this sample may be carry-over from other donors' samples. For the CDR3, the DNA is TGCAGCGTTGAAGCGGAGACCCAGTACTTC. This codes for CSVEAETQYF.